These T cell receptor beta chains were read from a single sample in a study of blood T cell repertoires in COVID-19. Here immunoSEQ multiplex PCR was the method, and the copy in TCRdb shows in-frame clones only, minus some. The sample has 95,000 to 120,000 clones, approximately 85% seen once. Sequencing was performed on peripheral blood. These receptors originate from a woman aged 55-69 years with COVID-19, enrolled during active disease. Each CDR3 is given without its conserved first and last residue. The size of a clone is reported for some rows only, either as once, few or many, or as a class for expanded clones.

size	J	V	CDR3
.	TRBJ1-1	TRBV5-8	ASSNQGAEGNTEAF
.	TRBJ1-3	TRBV7-3	ASSSGSLPGNTIY
.	TRBJ1-2	TRBV27	ASSPQGTYGYT
.	TRBJ2-2	TRBV6-5	ASSPDGGHGELF
once	TRBJ1-5	TRBV5-1	ASSLEPGTYSNQPQH
.	TRBJ1-5	TRBV5-6	ASSQRDRGGNQPQH
.	TRBJ2-2	TRBV5-4	ASSLTSGGETGELF
.	TRBJ1-1	TRBV25-1	ASSPTGGTEAF
.	TRBJ1-2	TRBV9	ASSVASPQDRGDGYT
.	TRBJ1-1	TRBV6-5	ASSPDTPTEAF
few	TRBJ2-7	TRBV29-1	SAGQGIEQY
.	TRBJ2-7	TRBV21-1	ASSKRGDSTHEQY
.	TRBJ2-7	TRBV5-1	ASSFDGTTAYEQY
.	TRBJ1-1	TRBV6-1	ASSESAGLVTEAF
.	TRBJ2-5	TRBV6-2/TRBV6-3	ASSEGGVYQETQY
.	TRBJ1-1	TRBV14	ASSVLGRNTEAF
.	TRBJ2-7	TRBV7-2	ASSSFSYEQY
.	TRBJ1-6	TRBV4-1	ASSQDPSGQGYSPLH
.	TRBJ2-7	TRBV5-1	ASSSSPNRGRTRGYEQY
.	TRBJ2-3	TRBV2	ASSSGGGTDTQY
few	TRBJ1-1	TRBV19	ASSIINRGNTEAF
.	TRBJ2-7	TRBV7-6	ASSLAGTGPSYEQY
.	TRBJ2-1	TRBV6-6	ASSYSISGGYNEQF
.	TRBJ1-1	TRBV6-2/TRBV6-3	ASSSDRVGYGTEAF
.	TRBJ1-3	TRBV5-1	ASSLVGTVEATIY
.	TRBJ2-7	TRBV5-4	ASSLDRGQTYEQY
.	TRBJ2-2	TRBV30	ARPGQDTGELF
.	TRBJ1-4	TRBV6-2/TRBV6-3	ASSYSKYRAGEKLF
once	TRBJ2-7	TRBV14	ASSQDSGGDTYEQY
few	TRBJ2-3	TRBV7-2	ASSLGPTGTHTDTQY
.	TRBJ1-1	TRBV5-6	ASSPTGHSGTEAF
.	TRBJ2-3	TRBV7-2	ASSLGGLAGTDTQY
.	TRBJ1-3	TRBV11-2	ASSPTGTGNTIY
once	TRBJ2-5	TRBV7-8	ASSLRGGGAGETQY
once	TRBJ2-2	TRBV7-9	ASRLTGDTGELF
.	TRBJ1-3	TRBV5-4	ASSLVGATGNTIY
.	TRBJ2-5	TRBV5-1	ASSPGTRGETQY
.	TRBJ2-5	TRBV18	ASSPLAASAQETQY
.	TRBJ1-3	TRBV18	ASSPSTESSGNTIY